These 25 T cell receptor beta chains were sequenced from one sample in a study of regulatory T cells in long-lasting Graves disease. With iRepertoire HTBI primers and Arm-PCR of CDR3 regions, TCR beta libraries were built. MiXCR was run by TCRdb on the multiplex PCR reads, yielding one entry per CDR3 protein. Among some 330,000 distinct CDR3 sequences listed, 10% to 15% were seen once. Time point described: newly diagnosed GD, antithyroid drugs for less than 3 months. Preparation of the TCR library used RNA extracted from PBMCs. These data also formed part of another study, on T cells in Graves' hyperthyroidism and ophthalmopathy.

Sequencing was performed on peripheral blood mononuclear cells (PBMCs), taken at new diagnosis, from a patient treated with antithyroid drugs. The receptors stem from a woman younger than 35 with Graves disease.

This clonotype was observed many times. The genes are TRBV6-5 and TRBJ1-1; possibly TRBD1 for D (6 bases). The CDR3 is made up of 15 amino acids. V lost 3 bases, J lost 6 bases, and 17 bases lay in between. CDR1 is MNHEY and CDR2 is SVGAGI in the germline V gene. The CDR3 spells CASSYRGPFVAEAFF. The CDR3 DNA is TGTGCCAGCAGTTATCGGGGGCCTTTTGTTGCTGAAGCTTTCTTT.

This chain uses TRBV3-1 with TRBJ1-4; D unresolved. This CDR3 is 14 amino acids long. V dropped 0 bases and J dropped 8 bases, with 10 bases sitting between them. Germline-derived CDR1 and CDR2 are LGHDT and YNNKEL (reference sequence). Here the CDR3 reads CASSQELLAEKLFF. In DNA, the CDR3 is TGTGCCAGCAGCCAAGAGCTTCTGGCGGAAAAACTGTTTTTT.

This clonotype was counted at least ten times. The genes are TRBV5-4 and TRBJ2-1, with 9 bases identical to TRBD2. Germline loops: CDR1 SGHNT, CDR2 YYREEE (reference sequence). The CDR3 loop spans 13 amino acids. Germline trimming cut 2 bases from V and 6 bases from J; bases unmatched to any gene: 0. The CDR3 spells CASSFSGSNEQFF. CDR3 DNA: TGTGCCAGCAGCTTTAGCGGGAGCAATGAGCAGTTCTTC.

This clonotype was seen many times. The V and J genes are TRBV7-2 and TRBJ1-2; D might be TRBD1 (5 bases). The V gene lost 1 base and the J gene lost 3 bases, with 9 bases spanning the gap. The germline CDR1 and CDR2 sequences are SGHTA and FQGNSA. CDR3 length: 14 residues. CDR3 coding DNA: TGTGCCAGCAGCTTAGTCCCGGGGGACTATGGCTACACCTTC. The encoded protein is CASSLVPGDYGYTF. Using reference TRBV7-2 and TRBJ1-2 for the parts outside the CDR3, the full variable domain is GAGVSQSPSNKVTEKGKDVELRCDPISGHTALYWYRQSLGQGLEFLIYFQGNSAPDKSGLPSDRFSAERTGGSVSTLTIQRTQQEDSAVYLCASSLVPGDYGYTFGSGTRLTVV.

This clonotype was recorded many times. The gene calls are TRBV9 and TRBJ2-1; 13 bases agree with TRBD2. This CDR3 contains 17 residues. Germline CDR1 SGDLS, CDR2 YYNGEE. Trimming cost V 2 bases and J 8 bases; bases outside gene matches: 10. CDR3 loop: CASSVRTSGSPQDEQFF. In DNA, the CDR3 is TGTGCCAGCAGCGTTCGGACTAGCGGGAGTCCGCAGGATGAGCAGTTCTTC.

This clonotype showed up many times. CDR3: CASGLGGQINYGYTF. As DNA, the CDR3 is TGTGCCAGCGGACTTGGGGGACAGATTAACTATGGCTACACCTTC. This chain links TRBV7-9 with TRBJ1-2; 7 positions agree with TRBD1. This CDR3 has 15 residues. Germline V gene sequence: CDR1 SEHNR, CDR2 FQNEAQ (reference sequence). Losses at the gene ends were 8 bases for V and 1 base for J; bases not matched to a gene: 10.

The rearrangement joins TRBV7-9 to TRBJ1-2; TRBD1 matches 9 bases. The CDR3 is 14 residues long. V was pared by 7 bases and J by 5 bases, with 8 bases of the junction left unmatched. From germline, CDR1 is SEHNR and CDR2 FQNEAQ (reference sequence). Here the CDR3 DNA reads TGTGCCAGCACCGATGACAGGGGGAGGTATGGCTACACCTTC. Protein sequence: CASTDDRGRYGYTF.

This clonotype was recorded at least ten times. A junction end diverges from the germline sequence, so it may reflect a read error. The rearrangement uses TRBV6-1 and TRBJ2-3, with D perhaps TRBD2 (6 bases). Germline-derived CDR1 and CDR2 are MNHNS and SASEGT. The CDR3 loop spans 11 amino acids. CDR3 bases: TGTGCCAGCAGCGTAGGTCAGACTAGATTTTTT. It yields the protein CASSVGQTRFF.

At least ten counts were recorded for this clonotype. The chain is built from TRBV6-2 or TRBV6-3 and TRBJ1-1, with TRBD1 matching over 9 bases. V shed 10 bases and J 5 bases; nucleotides not matched to a gene: 20. Germline V lookup: CDR1 MNHEY, CDR2 SVGEGT. The CDR3 is 17 amino acids. This CDR3 reads CAIDKIGTGKLGTEAFF. DNA of the CDR3: TGTGCCATCGATAAAATTGGGACAGGGAAGTTGGGAACTGAAGCTTTCTTT.

This clonotype was recorded at least ten times. The chain recombines TRBV12-3 or TRBV12-4 with TRBJ2-7; D gene unclear. This CDR3 contains 13 residues. The V and J ends lost 3 bases and 3 bases respectively, with 9 bases between them. CDR3 sequence (DNA): TGTGCCAGCAGTTTTAGCTCTCTCTACGAGCAGTACTTC. Translating gives CASSFSSLYEQYF.

This clonotype was counted ten times or more. This chain connects TRBV29-1 to TRBJ1-1; 7 positions agree with TRBD1. V was clipped by 3 bases and J by 7 bases; unmatched bases: 5. CDR3 length: 12 residues. Germline V gene data show CDR1 as SQVTM and CDR2 as ANQGSEA. The CDR3 spells CSVDDREGEAFF. Written as DNA, the CDR3 is TGCAGCGTTGACGACAGGGAGGGTGAAGCTTTCTTT.

This clonotype was recorded at least ten times. The gene calls are TRBV18 and TRBJ1-1; D call uncertain. Looked up from germline, CDR1 is KGHSH and CDR2 is LQKENI. The CDR3 runs 14 residues. Trimming shortened V by 0 bases and J by 4 bases, and 9 bases separated the two germline ends. The CDR3 sequence is CASSPPGMGTEAFF. The CDR3 coding sequence is TGTGCCAGCTCACCACCAGGGATGGGCACTGAAGCTTTCTTT.

The sample holds many counts of this clonotype. The chain employs TRBV27 and TRBJ1-2; D might be TRBD1 (6 bases). The CDR3 covers 16 residues. The germline V gene encodes CDR1 MNHEY and CDR2 SMNVEV (reference sequence). V lost 5 bases and J 8 bases, leaving 24 bases between the germline ends. CDR3 DNA sequence: TGTGCCAGCAGTCAATTCACGGGACACCCCTTGGAGGGCTACACCTTC. Amino acids: CASSQFTGHPLEGYTF.

The sample holds one count of this clonotype. A read error is likely here: a far larger clone is one base away. CDR3 sequence (DNA): TGTGCCAGCAGCCCGGGACTCAAGGATGAAGCTTTCTTT. Its protein is CASSPGLKDEAFF. The chain recombines TRBV3-1 with TRBJ1-1; TRBD1 is a possible D gene (5 bases). The V gene's germline CDR1 is LGHDT and CDR2 YNNKEL (reference sequence). There are 13 residues in the CDR3. The V and J ends lost 4 bases and 7 bases respectively, with 13 bases between them. The whole variable domain, remainder taken from reference TRBV3-1 and TRBJ1-1, is DTAVSQTPKYLVTQMGNDKSIKCEQNLGHDTMYWYKQDSKKFLKIMFSYNNKELIINETVPNRFSPKSPDKAHLNLHINSLELGDSAVYFCASSPGLKDEAFFGQGTRLTVV.

A few counts support this clonotype. The gene calls are TRBV29-1 and TRBJ1-3; D unresolved. V shed 7 bases and J shed 1 base, with 11 bases lying between them. The CDR3 has 13 amino acids. CDR1 is SQVTM and CDR2 is ANQGSEA in the germline V gene. Here the CDR3 DNA reads TGCAGCGGGAGACATACATCTGGAAACACCATATATTTT. The encoded protein is CSGRHTSGNTIYF. The full variable domain, with the rest looked up from reference TRBV29-1 and TRBJ1-3, is SAVISQKPSRDICQRGTSLTIQCQVDSQVTMMFWYRQQPGQSLTLIATANQGSEATYESGFVIDKFPISRPNLTFSTLTVSNMSPEDSSIYLCSGRHTSGNTIYFGEGSWLTVV.

On this clonotype: Being one base from a much bigger clone, this may be a read error. CDR3 nucleotides: TGTGCCGGCAGTTACCTAGGACTAGCGGGAGCAGATACGCAGTATTTT. Encoded protein: CAGSYLGLAGADTQYF. The rearrangement joins TRBV6-2 or TRBV6-3 to TRBJ2-3; TRBD2 matches 13 bases. The germline CDR1 and CDR2 sequences are MNHEY and SVGEGT. CDR3 length equals 16 residues.

This clonotype was recorded many times. The chain joins TRBV24-1 to TRBJ2-5; no clear D gene. Germline lookup yields CDR1 KGHDR and CDR2 SFDVKD. V lost 4 bases, J lost 2 bases, and 10 bases lay in between. There are 14 residues in the CDR3. Here the CDR3 reads CATSDVTNQETQYF. The CDR3 DNA is TGTGCCACCAGTGACGTAACAAATCAAGAGACCCAGTACTTC.

Many counts were recorded for this clonotype. This chain links TRBV7-9 with TRBJ2-1; weak D call: TRBD1 (5 bases). The length of the CDR3 is 16 residues. Germline V gives CDR1 SEHNR, CDR2 FQNEAQ (reference sequence). V lost 7 bases, J lost 9 bases, and 25 bases lay in between. The CDR3 nucleotides read TGTGCCAGCAACGGACCACAGGCCCCGGTTCTATCTGAGCAGTTCTTC. Residues: CASNGPQAPVLSEQFF.

This clonotype was counted at least ten times. The chain employs TRBV12-3 or TRBV12-4 and TRBJ1-2; D ambiguous. V lost 6 bases and J 8 bases, leaving 28 bases between the germline ends. The CDR3 spans 17 residues. The CDR3 here is CASSPRRESLLNEGYTF. Written as DNA, the CDR3 is TGTGCCAGCAGCCCCAGGCGGGAGAGCCTCCTAAATGAGGGCTACACCTTC.

The chain links TRBV5-1 to TRBJ1-1; D is ambiguous. The CDR3 covers 14 residues. V dropped 0 bases and J dropped 3 bases, with 9 bases sitting between them. Germline V gene data show CDR1 as SGHRS and CDR2 as YFSETQ. CDR3 DNA: TGCGCCAGCAGCTTGGTGGCGTCTTACACTGAAGCTTTCTTT. Translated: CASSLVASYTEAFF.

This clonotype was counted a single time. The rearrangement links TRBV19 to TRBJ2-1; a weak D match, TRBD2 (6 bases). There are 15 residues in the CDR3. Trimming took 4 bases from V and 4 from J, leaving 14 bases between them. CDR1 and CDR2 (germline): LNHDA, SQIVND (reference sequence). Here the CDR3 DNA reads TGTGCCAGTAGTACTAGCGCCTATGCTTACAATGAGCAGTTCTTC. Encoded protein: CASSTSAYAYNEQFF.

This clonotype was detected ten times or more. V is TRBV24-1 and J is TRBJ2-3; 7 nucleotides align to TRBD2. Germline CDR1 is KGHDR and CDR2 is SFDVKD. V dropped 11 bases and J dropped 0; count of bases not matched to a gene: 16. This CDR3 has 17 residues. Here the CDR3 reads CARPPSFAGVSTDTQYF. For the CDR3, the DNA is TGTGCCAGACCCCCATCTTTCGCGGGAGTCAGCACAGATACGCAGTATTTT.

This clonotype has just a few counts. The chain has TRBV6-1 and TRBJ2-4; D is uncertain. CDR3 length equals 18 residues. Trimming left V 6 bases short and J 0 bases short, with 21 bases between. CDR1 and CDR2 (germline): MNHNS, SASEGT. CDR3 region: CASSRAKEHYIAKNIQYF. CDR3 DNA sequence: TGTGCCAGCAGCCGAGCAAAGGAGCACTACATAGCCAAAAACATTCAGTACTTC.

Many counts were recorded for this clonotype. The rearrangement links TRBV5-4 to TRBJ2-3; 7 nucleotides align to TRBD2. This CDR3 region has 16 residues. Germline V lookup: CDR1 SGHNT, CDR2 YYREEE (reference sequence). J was trimmed by 1 base and V by 0 bases; bases with no gene match: 5. DNA of the CDR3: TGTGCCAGCAGCTTGGCTGGGCTAGCGGGCACAGATACGCAGTATTTT. This encodes CASSLAGLAGTDTQYF.

This clonotype turned up a few times. The V gene is TRBV7-9, the J gene TRBJ2-1; TRBD2 matches 11 bases. Trimming at V came to 0 bases and at J to 7 bases, leaving 8 bases not matched to a gene. The CDR3 has 17 amino acids. Germline V CDR1 and CDR2: SEHNR, FQNEAQ (reference sequence). The CDR3 DNA follows: TGTGCCAGCAGCTTAGCGCTAGCGGGAGGTAGTTTGAATGAGCAGTTCTTC. Amino acid sequence: CASSLALAGGSLNEQFF.